These 29 T cell receptor beta chains were all obtained from the same sample, sequenced in a study of PD-L1 blockade in urothelial cancer. TCRdb's table, derived via immunoSEQ multiplex PCR, lists solely in-frame clones and lacks some. The sample includes 40,000 to 55,000 clones, 86% seen only once; the top ten take 20% to 25%. Time point noted: pretreatment peripheral blood. The sample consisted of PBMCs, taken around atezolizumab (anti-PD-L1) treatment. Receptor source: a man in his 60s with urothelial cancer.

V gene TRBV6-1 combines with J gene TRBJ2-3, with TRBD2 matching 13 bases. Germline V gene sequence: CDR1 MNHNS, CDR2 SASEGT. This CDR3 has 16 amino acids. The ends lost 2 bases at V and 6 bases at J; junction bases unmatched: 5. CDR3 sequence: CASSERGLAGKDTQYF. CDR3 nucleotide sequence: TGTGCCAGCAGTGAAAGGGGACTAGCGGGGAAGGATACGCAGTATTTT.

V gene TRBV6-5 combines with J gene TRBJ1-2, with unresolved D. V lost 8 bases to trimming and J lost 4 bases, with 20 bases between them. The length of the CDR3 is 15 residues. Germline V gene sequence: CDR1 MNHEY, CDR2 SVGAGI. CDR3 in amino acids: CASGSSRRRPYGYTF. The CDR3 DNA reads TGTGCCAGCGGATCATCAAGGCGGCGTCCCTATGGCTACACCTTC.

The chain carries TRBV11-2 and TRBJ2-7; D possibly corresponds to TRBD2 (5 bases). Germline assignment: CDR1 SGHAT and CDR2 FQNNGV. V was trimmed by 1 base and J by 5 bases, leaving 12 bases between them. CDR3 length: 14 residues. CDR3 region: CASSLGGKLNEQYF. In nucleotides, the CDR3 is TGTGCCAGCAGCTTAGGAGGGAAGTTGAACGAGCAGTACTTC.

The genes are TRBV7-3 and TRBJ1-2, with TRBD1 matching over 8 bases. Per germline, CDR1 SGHTA and CDR2 FQGTGA. After removal of 1 base from V and 8 bases from J, the junction contained 9 bases not matched to a gene. The length of the CDR3 is 15 residues. CDR3 loop: CASSLNSRGQEGYTF. The CDR3 DNA is TGTGCCAGCAGCTTAAACTCCAGGGGGCAAGAGGGCTACACCTTC. Combining the CDR3 with reference TRBV7-3 and TRBJ1-2 gives the whole variable domain GAGVSQTPSNKVTEKGKYVELRCDPISGHTALYWYRQSLGQGPEFLIYFQGTGAADDSGLPNDRFFAVRPEGSVSTLKIQRTERGDSAVYLCASSLNSRGQEGYTFGSGTRLTVV.

This CDR3 is CASRRTSGNQETQYF. The CDR3 coding sequence is TGCGCCAGCAGGAGGACTAGCGGGAACCAAGAGACCCAGTACTTC. The chain combines TRBV10-2 with TRBJ2-5, with TRBD2 matching over 12 bases. CDR3 length: 15 residues. CDR1 and CDR2 from the germline V gene are WSHSY and SAAADI. The junction had 2 bases not matched to a gene; V was cut back by 6 bases and J by 0 bases.

J is TRBJ2-7 and V is TRBV6-5, with 12 bases fitting TRBD2. Per germline, CDR1 MNHEY and CDR2 SVGAGI. The CDR3 has 15 residues. The ends lost 6 bases at V and 4 bases at J; junction bases unmatched: 7. DNA for the CDR3: TGTGCCAGCAGCGCGACTAGCGGGAGAGTTTACGAGCAGTACTTC. Protein sequence: CASSATSGRVYEQYF.

The chain recombines TRBV6-4 with TRBJ2-3; unclear D gene. The CDR3 is 15 residues long. Germline V gives CDR1 MRHNA, CDR2 SNTAGT. V lost 0 bases and J 0 bases, leaving 7 bases between the germline ends. In DNA, the CDR3 is TGTGCCAGCAGTGACTCGACAAGTAGCACAGATACGCAGTATTTT. Its translation: CASSDSTSSTDTQYF.

V usage is TRBV7-2 and J usage is TRBJ2-5; TRBD2 aligns across 7 bases. This CDR3 spans 15 amino acids. V lost 7 bases and J lost 4; bases outside the gene matches: 12. The germline V gene has CDR1 SGHTA and CDR2 FQGNSA. CDR3 DNA: TGTGCCAGCAACCTGGGGGGTACGGGGGGAGAGACCCAGTACTTC. As protein: CASNLGGTGGETQYF.

The gene calls are TRBV1 and TRBJ1-5; the tabulated D call, TRBD1, remains unverified against the DNA. TRBV1 is a pseudogene. CDR3 length: 14 residues. The CDR3, as DNA: TGCACCAGCAGCCAAGTCGCAGGGAATCAGCCCCAGCATTTT. Translating it yields CTSSQVAGNQPQHF.

V and J are TRBV30 and TRBJ2-1, with no clear D. Germline V gene data show CDR1 as GTSNPN and CDR2 as SVGIG (reference sequence). The CDR3 loop spans 14 amino acids. V lost 0 bases and J 6 bases, leaving 12 bases between the germline ends. The CDR3 protein is CAWSVGFGFNEQFF. DNA for the CDR3: TGTGCCTGGAGTGTAGGCTTCGGGTTCAATGAGCAGTTCTTC.

The chain joins TRBV9 to TRBJ2-3; the D gene is possibly TRBD2 (6 bases). The CDR3 sequence is 13 residues long. V was pared by 5 bases and J by 6 bases, with 13 bases between. The germline V gene has CDR1 SGDLS and CDR2 YYNGEE. CDR3 sequence: CASRWGDDDTQYF. DNA of the CDR3: TGTGCCAGCAGATGGGGGGATGACGATACGCAGTATTTT. The full variable domain, rest sourced from reference TRBV9 and TRBJ2-3, is DSGVTQTPKHLITATGQRVTLRCSPRSGDLSVYWYQQSLDQGLQFLIQYYNGEERAKGNILERFSAQQFPDLHSELNLSSLELGDSALYFCASRWGDDDTQYFGPGTRLTVL.

The chain is built from TRBV29-1 and TRBJ2-3; the D gene is possibly TRBD1 (6 bases). The length of the CDR3 is 16 residues. Trimming took off 0 bases at V and 2 bases at J, with 15 bases between the two ends. The germline CDR1 and CDR2 sequences are SQVTM and ANQGSEA. DNA for the CDR3: TGCAGCGTTGAAGACACATTCGGACAGATCACAGATACGCAGTATTTT. Translating gives CSVEDTFGQITDTQYF.

The genes are TRBV5-5 and TRBJ2-7; D not resolved. The CDR3 contains 14 residues. Trimming cost V 0 bases and J 1 base, with 8 bases left between them. Germline loops: CDR1 SGHKS, CDR2 YYEKEE (reference sequence). The CDR3 nucleotides read TGTGCCAGCAGCTTGGTCGGCAGGTCCTACGAGCAGTACTTC. Protein sequence: CASSLVGRSYEQYF.

The chain recombines TRBV19 with TRBJ2-7; D possibly corresponds to TRBD1 (5 bases). Per germline, CDR1 LNHDA and CDR2 SQIVND (reference sequence). This CDR3 is 14 amino acids long. The V end lost 4 bases, the J end lost 0 bases, and 10 bases lay between the germline ends. CDR3 sequence: CASSRQSNSYEQYF. Written as DNA, the CDR3 is TGTGCCAGTAGTAGACAGTCCAACTCCTACGAGCAGTACTTC. The full variable domain, with the rest looked up from reference TRBV19 and TRBJ2-7, is DGGITQSPKYLFRKEGQNVTLSCEQNLNHDAMYWYRQDPGQGLRLIYYSQIVNDFQKGDIAEGYSVSREKKESFPLTVTSAQKNPTAFYLCASSRQSNSYEQYFGPGTRLTVT.

The chain combines TRBV7-3 with TRBJ1-2, with 7 bases fitting TRBD1. Looked up from germline, CDR1 is SGHTA and CDR2 is FQGTGA. Germline trimming cut 0 bases from V and 5 bases from J; bases unmatched to any gene: 6. The CDR3 contains 15 residues. The CDR3 protein is CASSLTRDSRYGYTF. The CDR3, as DNA: TGTGCCAGCAGCTTAACCCGGGACAGCCGTTATGGCTACACCTTC. Supplemented by reference TRBV7-3 and TRBJ1-2, the full variable domain reads GAGVSQTPSNKVTEKGKYVELRCDPISGHTALYWYRQSLGQGPEFLIYFQGTGAADDSGLPNDRFFAVRPEGSVSTLKIQRTERGDSAVYLCASSLTRDSRYGYTFGSGTRLTVV.

This clone has only one observation. J is TRBJ2-7 and V is TRBV6-5, with 11 bases that match TRBD2. With the DNA end fitting TRBJ2-1 better, the J assignment may be wrong. CDR1 and CDR2 from the germline V gene are MNHEY and SVGAGI. CDR3 length: 15 amino acids. The CDR3 DNA sequence: TGTGCCAGCAGTCATAGCGGGGGGGCGGCAGATGAGCAGTTCTTC. Amino acids: CASSHSGGAADEQFF.

This sequence joins TRBV5-5 and TRBJ2-7; 10 bases agree with TRBD2. The CDR3 is made up of 14 amino acids. Looked up from germline, CDR1 is SGHKS and CDR2 is YYEKEE (reference sequence). V shed 2 bases and J 2 bases; nucleotides not matched to a gene: 1. CDR3 loop: CASSFSGGAYEQYF. CDR3 coding DNA: TGTGCCAGCAGCTTCAGCGGGGGGGCCTACGAGCAGTACTTC.

The chain is built from TRBV4-3 and TRBJ1-1; D is unclear. V lost 0 bases and J 3 bases, leaving 11 bases between the germline ends. Germline CDR1 is LGHNA and CDR2 is YSLEER. This CDR3 has 15 residues. CDR3 sequence reads: CASSQDRRRYTEAFF. Here the CDR3 DNA reads TGCGCCAGCAGCCAAGATCGTCGCAGATACACTGAAGCTTTCTTT.

This sequence joins TRBV5-1 and TRBJ1-1; D is possibly TRBD1 (5 bases). The germline V gene encodes CDR1 SGHRS and CDR2 YFSETQ. V lost 4 bases, J lost 5 bases, and 18 bases lay in between. The CDR3 has 15 residues. The CDR3 region is CASSEDSRVGTEAFF. DNA of the CDR3: TGCGCCAGCAGCGAAGACAGTCGAGTAGGGACTGAAGCTTTCTTT.

The chain has TRBV6-5 and TRBJ1-1; perhaps TRBD1 as D (6 bases). V was clipped by 5 bases and J by 1 base, with 14 bases between them. This CDR3 is built from 15 residues. Germline CDR1 is MNHEY and CDR2 is SVGAGI. In DNA, the CDR3 is TGTGCCAGCAGTCGACAAACAGGGAGGAACACTGAAGCTTTCTTT. Translation gives CASSRQTGRNTEAFF.

In this sample, this clone turned up once. The chain is built from TRBV12-5 and TRBJ1-4; perhaps TRBD1 as D (6 bases). This CDR3 has 14 residues. V was cut by 6 bases and J by 4 bases, with 12 bases left in between. The germline V gene encodes CDR1 LGHNT and CDR2 FRNRAP. CDR3 in DNA: TGTGCTAGTGGAGGGGGACGCAGTAATGAAAAACTGTTTTTT. It encodes CASGGGRSNEKLFF.

The chain has TRBV5-4 and TRBJ1-1, with 8 bases fitting TRBD1. The CDR3 has 14 amino acids. Unmatched junction bases numbered 4, after V lost 4 bases and J lost 2 bases. Germline CDR1 reads SGHNT; CDR2 reads YYREEE (reference sequence). The chain's CDR3 is CASSAGQDNTEAFF. For the CDR3, the DNA is TGTGCCAGCAGCGCGGGACAGGATAACACTGAAGCTTTCTTT.

The V gene is TRBV7-6, the J gene TRBJ2-2; 7 bases align to TRBD2. The V and J ends lost 2 bases and 4 bases, in that order; junction bases with no gene match: 10. Looked up from germline, CDR1 is SGHVS and CDR2 is FNYEAQ. The CDR3 loop spans 17 amino acids. The CDR3 protein is CASSLYPFTGGTGELFF. In DNA form, the CDR3 reads TGTGCCAGCAGCTTATACCCGTTCACGGGGGGCACCGGGGAGCTGTTTTTT.

V and J are TRBV10-1 and TRBJ1-6, with 8 bases matching TRBD1. J lost 7 bases, V lost 3 bases, and 11 bases had no gene match. Germline V gene lookup returns CDR1 WNHNN and CDR2 SYGVQD (reference sequence). This CDR3 spans 17 amino acids. CDR3 DNA: TGCGCCAGCAGTGACAATCCGCCCGGGACAGGCAATTCACCCCTCCACTTT. This encodes CASSDNPPGTGNSPLHF.

This clone came up a few times. The genes are TRBV20-1 and TRBJ1-4, with unresolved D. The CDR3 loop spans 11 amino acids. Germline assignment: CDR1 DFQATT and CDR2 SNEGSKA (reference sequence). V gave up 3 bases and J gave up 8 bases, with 7 bases separating them. The DNA for the CDR3 is TGCAGTGCTAGTTGGAGGGAAAAACTGTTTTTT. Encoded protein: CSASWREKLFF.

In this sample, this clone turned up once. The chain uses TRBV6-5 and TRBJ2-2; D is perhaps TRBD1 (5 bases). The germline V and J ends were trimmed by 4 bases and 8 bases, with 11 bases remaining between them. The germline gives CDR1 MNHEY, CDR2 SVGAGI. The CDR3 totals 13 residues. CDR3 sequence (DNA): TGTGCCAGCAGTTTAGACAGTCTTGGGGAGCTGTTTTTT. This sequence encodes CASSLDSLGELFF.

This clone was seen a handful of times. This chain links TRBV27 with TRBJ1-1; 9 bases line up with TRBD1. CDR1 and CDR2 (germline): MNHEY, SMNVEV (reference sequence). Trimming removed 4 bases from V and 4 bases from J; junction bases left unmatched: 7. This CDR3 region has 15 residues. CDR3 sequence reads: CASSYGPTGGTEAFF. CDR3 in DNA: TGTGCCAGCAGTTACGGACCGACAGGGGGCACTGAAGCTTTCTTT.

The chain links TRBV6-5 to TRBJ1-5, with D perhaps TRBD1 (5 bases). This CDR3 has 14 amino acids. The germline V gene encodes CDR1 MNHEY and CDR2 SVGAGI. The V and J ends lost 6 bases and 2 bases respectively, with 11 bases between them. The CDR3 is CASRPRVGNQPQHF. The CDR3 coding sequence is TGTGCCAGCAGACCCAGGGTAGGCAATCAGCCCCAGCATTTT.

The V gene is TRBV11-2, the J gene TRBJ2-7; weak D call: TRBD1 (5 bases). CDR1 is SGHAT, CDR2 FQNNGV, per germline. The ends were cut back, 5 bases at V and 6 bases at J, with 17 bases in the middle. The CDR3 extends over 14 amino acids. The CDR3, as DNA: TGTGCCAGCAGCGAAATCAGGGAAAGGTCCGAGCAGTACTTC. Translating gives CASSEIRERSEQYF. The full variable domain, rest sourced from reference TRBV11-2 and TRBJ2-7, is EAGVAQSPRYKIIEKRQSVAFWCNPISGHATLYWYQQILGQGPKLLIQFQNNGVVDDSQLPKDRFSAERLKGVDSTLKIQPAKLEDSAVYLCASSEIRERSEQYFGPGTRLTVT.